This TCR beta chain was documented in a study of T-cell reconstitution after alpha-beta-depleted transplantation in children. The study's findings and limits: At around two months after transplant, the alpha-beta T cells were reportedly derived from several hundred expanded clones that came from non-depleted graft cells. One year post-transplant, T-cell counts and diversity were largely derived from T cells produced anew. Recipient T cells and thymic progenitors that survived gave rise to the high TCRbeta diversity observed at day 60 in some patients.

Preparation of the TCRbeta library involved a method that used unique molecular identifiers. TCRdb re-derived calls from the PCR reads in MiXCR, one entry per CDR3 protein. Among 130,000 or so distinct CDR3 sequences, around a tenth were seen once, and the ten largest hold 24%. This clonotype came up many times. The antigen is undetermined. The ends were cut back, 2 bases at V and 5 bases at J, with 9 bases in the middle. The CDR3 has 14 amino acids. Germline V gives CDR1 SGHTA, CDR2 FQGNSA. The source was PBMCs, mostly from graft donor cells, collected 180 days after TCRalphabeta/CD19-depleted stem cell transplant. This TCR came from a girl under two years old who had a stem cell transplant for combined immunodeficiency, so the T cells may come from the graft donor. This chain joins TRBV7-2 and TRBJ2-2; unclear D gene. The CDR3 loop reads CASSLMGMTGELFF. The DNA of the CDR3 is TGTGCCAGCAGCTTAATGGGCATGACCGGGGAGCTGTTTTTT.